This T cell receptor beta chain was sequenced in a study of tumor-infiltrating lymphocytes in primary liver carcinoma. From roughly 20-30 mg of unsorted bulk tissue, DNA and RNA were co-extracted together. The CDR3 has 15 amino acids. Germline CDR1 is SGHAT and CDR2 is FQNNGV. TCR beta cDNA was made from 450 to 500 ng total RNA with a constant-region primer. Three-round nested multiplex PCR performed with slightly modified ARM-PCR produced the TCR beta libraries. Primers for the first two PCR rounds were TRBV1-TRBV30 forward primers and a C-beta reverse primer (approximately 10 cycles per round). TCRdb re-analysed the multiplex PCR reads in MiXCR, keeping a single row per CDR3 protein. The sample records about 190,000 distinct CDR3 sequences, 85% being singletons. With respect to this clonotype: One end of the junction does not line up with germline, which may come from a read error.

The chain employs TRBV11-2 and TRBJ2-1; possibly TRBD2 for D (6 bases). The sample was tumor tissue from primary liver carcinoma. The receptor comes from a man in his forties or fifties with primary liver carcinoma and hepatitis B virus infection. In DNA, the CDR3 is TGCGTCAGCAGCCCCGGGACTTCTTCCTACAATGAGCAGTTCTTT. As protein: CVSSPGTSSYNEQFF.